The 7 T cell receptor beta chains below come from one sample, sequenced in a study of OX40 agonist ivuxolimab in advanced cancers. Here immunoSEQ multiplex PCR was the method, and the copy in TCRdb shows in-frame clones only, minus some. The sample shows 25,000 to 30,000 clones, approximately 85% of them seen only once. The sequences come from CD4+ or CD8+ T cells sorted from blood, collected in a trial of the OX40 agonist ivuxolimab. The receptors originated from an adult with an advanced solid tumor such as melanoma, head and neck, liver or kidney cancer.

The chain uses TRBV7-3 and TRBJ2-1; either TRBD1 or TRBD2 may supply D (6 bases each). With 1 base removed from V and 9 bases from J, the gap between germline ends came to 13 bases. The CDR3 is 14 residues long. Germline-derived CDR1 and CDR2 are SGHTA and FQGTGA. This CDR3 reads CASSLIGGLSEQFF. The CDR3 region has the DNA TGTGCCAGCAGCTTAATTGGGGGGCTGAGTGAGCAGTTCTTC.

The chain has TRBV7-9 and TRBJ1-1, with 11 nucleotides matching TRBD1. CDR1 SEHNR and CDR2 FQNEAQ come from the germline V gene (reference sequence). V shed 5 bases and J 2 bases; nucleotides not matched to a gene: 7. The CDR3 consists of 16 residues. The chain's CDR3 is CASSPGTGGLNTEAFF. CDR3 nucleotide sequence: TGTGCCAGCAGCCCCGGGACAGGGGGTTTAAACACTGAAGCTTTCTTT.

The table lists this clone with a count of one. As DNA, the CDR3 is TGTGCCAGCAGCGTAGTATCGGGATCCGAGCAGTACTTC. As protein: CASSVVSGSEQYF. The gene calls are TRBV9 and TRBJ2-7; D perhaps matches TRBD2 (5 bases). V gave up 0 bases and J gave up 6 bases, with 10 bases separating them. This CDR3 comprises 13 residues. Germline V gives CDR1 SGDLS, CDR2 YYNGEE.

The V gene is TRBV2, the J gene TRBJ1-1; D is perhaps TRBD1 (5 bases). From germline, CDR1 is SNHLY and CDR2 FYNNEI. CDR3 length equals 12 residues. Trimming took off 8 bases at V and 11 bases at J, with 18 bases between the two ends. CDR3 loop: CASPEEQGEAFF. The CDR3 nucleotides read TGTGCCAGCCCCGAAGAACAAGGGGAGGCTTTCTTT.

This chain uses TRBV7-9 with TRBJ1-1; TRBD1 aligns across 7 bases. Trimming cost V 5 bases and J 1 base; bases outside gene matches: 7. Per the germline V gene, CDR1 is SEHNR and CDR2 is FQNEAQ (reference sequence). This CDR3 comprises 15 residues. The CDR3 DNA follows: TGTGCCAGCAGCCCCCGGACAGGACGGAACACTGAAGCTTTCTTT. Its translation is CASSPRTGRNTEAFF.

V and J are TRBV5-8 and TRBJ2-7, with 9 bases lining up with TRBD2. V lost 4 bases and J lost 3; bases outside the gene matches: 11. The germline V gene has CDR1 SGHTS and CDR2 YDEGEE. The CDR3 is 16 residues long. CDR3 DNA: TGTGCCAGCAGCCCCCCACTAGCGGGTGTTTACTACGAGCAGTACTTC. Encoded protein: CASSPPLAGVYYEQYF.

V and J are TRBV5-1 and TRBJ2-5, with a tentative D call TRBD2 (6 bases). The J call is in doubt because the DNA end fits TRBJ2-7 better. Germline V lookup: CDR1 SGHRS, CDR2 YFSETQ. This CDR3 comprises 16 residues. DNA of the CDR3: TGCGCCAGCAGCTCCCAAAGCGGGCCTAGCTCCTACGAGCAGTACTTC. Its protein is CASSSQSGPSSYEQYF.